This record concerns one T cell receptor beta chain sequence. The antigen remains undetermined. This record belongs to a study of OX40 agonist ivuxolimab in advanced cancers. Study-level results: Low normalized T-cell clonal expansion also characterized some of the nonresponders.

Only in-frame clones appear in the TCRdb table, and some are missing; sequencing was by immunoSEQ multiplex PCR. The sample comprises about 82,000 clones, about 88% of which are singletons, and 0.3% to 0.4% rests with the top ten. From germline, CDR1 is SQVTM and CDR2 ANQGSEA. The CDR3 loop spans 14 amino acids. V lost 7 bases, J lost 7 bases, and 15 bases stayed unmatched. Any history of autoimmune disease or systemic immunosuppression disqualified patients. This chain connects TRBV29-1 to TRBJ1-1; 7 bases map to TRBD1. The starting material was CD4+ or CD8+ T cells sorted from blood, obtained in a trial of the OX40 agonist ivuxolimab. This clonotype was obtained from an adult with an advanced solid tumor such as melanoma, head and neck, liver or kidney cancer. CDR3 DNA: TGCAGCGGTACCATCCCGAAGGGGGCAGGTGAAGCTTTCTTT. Its protein product is CSGTIPKGAGEAFF.